The clone carrying this T cell receptor delta chain ranks as large. The same CDR3 is also encoded by other DNA sequences in this sample. TCRdb reapplied CATT to the reads. The top ten hold approximately 8.1% of the sample, which has over 4,500 delta-chain clones, under 4% seen once. This entry belongs to a study of gamma-delta chains in newborns, infants, children. Across the whole study: Microbial exposure reportedly drives polyclonal innate γδ T cell expansion after birth.

The CDR3 is 18 amino acids. CDR1 and CDR2 (germline): GEAIGNYY, EKD. The J segment lost 0 bases and the V segment lost 0 bases, leaving 2 bases of the junction unmatched. The sequenced material came from blood. V usage is TRDV2 and J usage is TRDJ3, with 9 bases aligning to TRDD3. The clonotype comes from a child who was a newborn, infant or young child, either healthy, febrile or measles-vaccinated (not recorded which). The CDR3 spells CACDTYWGSSWDTRQMFF. CDR3 nucleotides: TGTGCCTGTGACACCTACTGGGGGAGCTCCTGGGACACCCGACAGATGTTTTTC.